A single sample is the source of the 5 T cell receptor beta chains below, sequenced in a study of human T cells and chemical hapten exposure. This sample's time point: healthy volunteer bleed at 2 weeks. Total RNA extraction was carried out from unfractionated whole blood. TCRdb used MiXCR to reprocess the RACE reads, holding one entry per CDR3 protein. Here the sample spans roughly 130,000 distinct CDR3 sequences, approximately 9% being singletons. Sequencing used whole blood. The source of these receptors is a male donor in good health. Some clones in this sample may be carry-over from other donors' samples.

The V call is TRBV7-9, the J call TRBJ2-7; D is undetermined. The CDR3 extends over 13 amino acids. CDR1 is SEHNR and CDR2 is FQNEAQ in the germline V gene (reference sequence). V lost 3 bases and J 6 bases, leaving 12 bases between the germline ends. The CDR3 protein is CASSFRPGAEQYF. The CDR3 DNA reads TGTGCCAGCAGCTTTAGGCCCGGTGCCGAGCAGTACTTC.

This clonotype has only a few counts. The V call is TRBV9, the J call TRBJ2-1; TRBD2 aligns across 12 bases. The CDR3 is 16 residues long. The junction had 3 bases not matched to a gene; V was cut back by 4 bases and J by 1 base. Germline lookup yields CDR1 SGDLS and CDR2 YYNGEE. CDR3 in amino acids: CASSRTSGESYNEQFF. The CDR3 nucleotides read TGTGCCAGCAGCCGGACTAGCGGGGAATCCTACAATGAGCAGTTCTTC.

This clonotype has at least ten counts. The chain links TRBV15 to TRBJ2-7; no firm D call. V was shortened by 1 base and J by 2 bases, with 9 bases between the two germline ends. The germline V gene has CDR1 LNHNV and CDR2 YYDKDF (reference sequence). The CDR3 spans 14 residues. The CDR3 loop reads CATSRVARTYEQYF. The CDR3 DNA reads TGTGCCACCAGCAGAGTCGCCAGAACCTACGAGCAGTACTTC.

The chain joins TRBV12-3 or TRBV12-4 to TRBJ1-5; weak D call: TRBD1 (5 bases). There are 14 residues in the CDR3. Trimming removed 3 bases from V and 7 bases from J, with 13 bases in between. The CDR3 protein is CASSLRGTGQPQHF. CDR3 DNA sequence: TGTGCCAGCAGTTTGAGAGGGACTGGGCAGCCCCAGCATTTT.

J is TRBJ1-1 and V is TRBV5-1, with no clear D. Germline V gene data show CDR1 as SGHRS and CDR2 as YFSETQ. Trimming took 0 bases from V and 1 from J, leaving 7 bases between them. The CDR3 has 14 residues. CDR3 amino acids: CASSLVAANTEAFF. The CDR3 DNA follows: TGCGCCAGCAGCTTGGTAGCGGCGAACACTGAAGCTTTCTTT.